This T cell receptor beta chain was captured by sequencing in a study of T cells after yellow fever vaccination. This CDR3 is 16 amino acids long. V gave up 0 bases and J gave up 2 bases, with 12 bases separating them. Germline-derived CDR1 and CDR2 are LNHNV and YYDKDF (reference sequence). MiXCR, run by TCRdb on the 5' RACE reads, gives a single entry per CDR3 protein. The repertoire consists of about 350,000 distinct CDR3 sequences, with 7% to 9% occurring once and the leading ten covering roughly a sixth. The source is a man aged 18 to 29 who received the YFV17D yellow fever vaccine. Specimen: PBMCs, collected around 45 days after the first yellow fever vaccination. The rearrangement links TRBV15 to TRBJ2-3, with D possibly being TRBD1 (5 bases). The CDR3 protein is CATSRDGAGYTDTQYF. CDR3 nucleotide sequence: TGTGCCACCAGCAGAGATGGGGCAGGGTACACAGATACGCAGTATTTT.